Here is one TCR beta chain with its context. Profiled with immunoSEQ multiplex PCR; TCRdb holds only in-frame clones, not every one. The repertoire holds 390,000 or so clones, with 75% to 90% as singletons. This specimen belongs to a study of blood T cell repertoires in COVID-19. This CDR3 is 15 amino acids long. Trimming removed 2 bases from V and 3 bases from J; junction bases left unmatched: 6. Germline loops: CDR1 SGHDT, CDR2 YYEEEE. Specimen: peripheral blood. The rearrangement uses TRBV5-6 and TRBJ1-2, with TRBD1 identical over 8 bases. The origin of this receptor is a woman aged 25 to 45 with active or convalescent COVID-19. The CDR3 reads CASSLGQGLDYGYTF. As DNA, the CDR3 is TGTGCCAGCAGCTTAGGACAGGGATTGGACTATGGCTACACCTTC. Complete variable domain (other parts from reference TRBV5-6 and TRBJ1-2): DAGVTQSPTHLIKTRGQQVTLRCSPKSGHDTVSWYQQALGQGPQFIFQYYEEEERQRGNFPDRFSGHQFPNYSSELNVNALLLGDSALYLCASSLGQGLDYGYTFGSGTRLTVV.